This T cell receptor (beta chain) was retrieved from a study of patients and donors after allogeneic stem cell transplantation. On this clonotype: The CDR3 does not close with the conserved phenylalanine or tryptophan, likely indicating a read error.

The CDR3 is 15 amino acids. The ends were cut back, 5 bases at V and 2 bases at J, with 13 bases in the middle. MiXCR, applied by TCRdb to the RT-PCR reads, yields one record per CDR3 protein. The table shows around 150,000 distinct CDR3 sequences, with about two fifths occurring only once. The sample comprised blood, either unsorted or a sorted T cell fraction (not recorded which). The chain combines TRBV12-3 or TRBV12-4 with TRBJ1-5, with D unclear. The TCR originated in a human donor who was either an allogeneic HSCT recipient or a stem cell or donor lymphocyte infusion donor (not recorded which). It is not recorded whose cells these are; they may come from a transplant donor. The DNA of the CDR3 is TGTGCCAGCAGTCGCGGGGAGTGGGGCAATCAGCCCCAGCATTTG. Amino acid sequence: CASSRGEWGNQPQHL.